This entry lists 20 T cell receptor beta chains sequenced from one sample in a study of blood T cell repertoires in COVID-19. This table comes from immunoSEQ multiplex PCR, and its TCRdb copy is limited to in-frame clones, with some not included. The table shows some 50,000 clones, with about nine tenths occurring only once. Sequenced: peripheral blood. The origin of the receptors is a man aged 50 to 60 with active COVID-19.

The V and J genes are TRBV5-1 and TRBJ1-4; a weak D match, TRBD1 (6 bases). The CDR3 extends over 14 amino acids. Germline values: CDR1 SGHRS, CDR2 YFSETQ. Trimming took off 5 bases at V and 4 bases at J, with 12 bases between the two ends. For the CDR3, the DNA is TGCGCCAGCAGGGAAACAGGGAATAATGAAAAACTGTTTTTT. Translated, it gives CASRETGNNEKLFF. Drawing the rest from reference TRBV5-1 and TRBJ1-4, the complete variable domain is KAGVTQTPRYLIKTRGQQVTLSCSPISGHRSVSWYQQTPGQGLQFLFEYFSETQRNKGNFPGRFSGRQFSNSRSEMNVSTLELGDSALYLCASRETGNNEKLFFGSGTQLSVL.

This chain joins TRBV19 and TRBJ1-1, with 7 bases matching TRBD1. The CDR3 totals 13 residues. With V trimmed by 9 bases and J by 4 bases, 8 bases remained unmatched. Germline V gene lookup returns CDR1 LNHDA and CDR2 SQIVND (reference sequence). The chain's CDR3 is CASTLDRATEAFF. CDR3 bases: TGTGCCAGCACCTTAGACAGGGCCACTGAAGCTTTCTTT.

V is TRBV24-1 and J is TRBJ2-2; D remains unclear. Trimming pared 0 bases from V and 3 bases from J, leaving 7 bases between. The CDR3 has 15 residues. Germline assignment: CDR1 KGHDR and CDR2 SFDVKD. CDR3 sequence: CATSDLHRDTGELFF. The CDR3 DNA reads TGTGCCACCAGTGATTTGCATCGGGACACCGGGGAGCTGTTTTTT.

V is TRBV24-1 and J is TRBJ2-5; TRBD2 agrees at 13 bases. Germline loops: CDR1 KGHDR, CDR2 SFDVKD. The CDR3 sequence is 17 residues long. V was clipped by 3 bases and J by 1 base; unmatched bases: 4. The DNA of the CDR3 is TGTGCCACCAGTGATCCAGGACTAGCGGGGGTCCAAGAGACCCAGTACTTC. Its translation is CATSDPGLAGVQETQYF.

This chain connects TRBV7-6 to TRBJ1-6, with 8 nucleotides matching TRBD1. CDR1 and CDR2 from the germline V gene are SGHVS and FNYEAQ. V lost 5 bases, J lost 4 bases, and 1 base stayed unmatched. This CDR3 is built from 14 residues. CDR3 DNA: TGTGCCAGCAGCGGACAGGGTTATAATTCACCCCTCCACTTT. Its protein product is CASSGQGYNSPLHF. The complete variable domain, with remaining parts taken from reference TRBV7-6 and TRBJ1-6, reads GAGVSQSPRYKVTKRGQDVALRCDPISGHVSLYWYRQALGQGPEFLTYFNYEAQQDKSGLPNDRFSAERPEGSISTLTIQRTEQRDSAMYRCASSGQGYNSPLHFGNGTRLTVT.

The V and J genes are TRBV6-5 and TRBJ2-7; D is unclear. CDR1 and CDR2 from the germline V gene are MNHEY and SVGAGI. The germline V and J ends were trimmed by 0 bases and 5 bases, with 17 bases remaining between them. The CDR3 runs 16 residues. In DNA form, the CDR3 reads TGTGCCAGCAGTTACTCGACCCCAGGTCCTCTCCACGAGCAGTACTTC. Its translation: CASSYSTPGPLHEQYF.

This chain connects TRBV24-1 to TRBJ2-3; D is perhaps TRBD1 (6 bases). The CDR3 is 13 residues long. Germline values: CDR1 KGHDR, CDR2 SFDVKD. V lost 3 bases to trimming and J lost 7 bases, with 10 bases between them. CDR3 DNA: TGTGCCACCAGTGATGTGACAGGTAATACGCAGTATTTT. Residues: CATSDVTGNTQYF.

The chain combines TRBV6-5 with TRBJ2-1; the match to TRBD1 covers 8 bases. The junction had 10 bases not matched to a gene; V was cut back by 6 bases and J by 12 bases. The germline V gene encodes CDR1 MNHEY and CDR2 SVGAGI. This CDR3 comprises 13 residues. The CDR3 reads CASRIMVDRVQFF. The CDR3 coding sequence is TGTGCCAGCAGGATAATGGTGGACAGGGTGCAGTTCTTC.

The chain is built from TRBV4-1 and TRBJ1-1; D gene uncertain. V was cut by 0 bases and J by 5 bases, with 10 bases left in between. The germline gives CDR1 MGHRA, CDR2 YSYEKL. The CDR3 covers 14 residues. For the CDR3, the DNA is TGCGCCAGCAGCCAAGATGTGACACAGACTGAAGCTTTCTTT. Translation: CASSQDVTQTEAFF.

This chain connects TRBV2 to TRBJ1-2; 8 bases align to TRBD1. V trimming: 7 bases; J trimming: 1 base; junction bases outside the gene matches: 5. The germline V gene has CDR1 SNHLY and CDR2 FYNNEI. CDR3 size: 14 residues. The CDR3 DNA reads TGTGCCAGCACCCCAGGACAGGGTAACTATGGCTACACCTTC. Protein sequence: CASTPGQGNYGYTF.

This chain links TRBV24-1 with TRBJ2-1; 8 nucleotides line up with TRBD1. Per the germline V gene, CDR1 is KGHDR and CDR2 is SFDVKD. The CDR3 covers 16 residues. Trimming removed 3 bases from V and 0 bases from J; junction bases left unmatched: 3. CDR3 DNA: TGTGCCACCAGTGATCCTCAGGGGGCCTCCTACAATGAGCAGTTCTTC. Its protein is CATSDPQGASYNEQFF.

The chain couples TRBV5-1 to TRBJ1-4, with D possibly TRBD1 on 5 matching bases. Trimming pared 4 bases from V and 5 bases from J, leaving 33 bases between. Looked up from germline, CDR1 is SGHRS and CDR2 is YFSETQ. This CDR3 comprises 21 residues. This CDR3 is CASSRRKVDRGEGLGNEKLFF. The CDR3 nucleotides are TGCGCCAGCAGCCGAAGGAAGGTGGACCGAGGGGAGGGTTTAGGGAATGAAAAACTGTTTTTT.

V is TRBV29-1 and J is TRBJ2-5, with 16 nucleotides matching TRBD2. This CDR3 is built from 15 residues. V dropped 7 bases and J dropped 5; count of bases not matched to a gene: 7. Germline loops: CDR1 SQVTM, CDR2 ANQGSEA. CDR3 in DNA: TGCAGCGCTGGGACTAGCGGGGGGGCAGTGGAGACCCAGTACTTC. Protein: CSAGTSGGAVETQYF.

The chain employs TRBV6-2 or TRBV6-3 and TRBJ2-3, with D possibly being TRBD2 (6 bases). CDR1 and CDR2 from the germline V gene are MNHEY and SVGEGT. CDR3 length: 16 amino acids. The V gene lost 4 bases and the J gene lost 1 base, with 15 bases spanning the gap. The DNA of the CDR3 is TGTGCCAGCAGTTCTTTGGTGGCGGGGCGCACAGATACGCAGTATTTT. Its translation: CASSSLVAGRTDTQYF.

The chain is built from TRBV19 and TRBJ1-2; D not resolved. The V end was cut by 7 bases, the J end by 0 bases, with 9 bases between. Germline CDR1 and CDR2: LNHDA and SQIVND (reference sequence). The CDR3 spans 13 residues. The CDR3: CASNLDTNYGYTF. CDR3 nucleotides: TGTGCCAGTAACCTAGATACTAACTATGGCTACACCTTC.

The J gene is TRBJ2-2, the V gene TRBV19, with 7 bases identical to TRBD2. V lost 1 base, J lost 7 bases, and 6 bases stayed unmatched. There are 15 residues in the CDR3. Germline V gene lookup returns CDR1 LNHDA and CDR2 SQIVND (reference sequence). CDR3 sequence: CASSIVGRVSGELFF. The CDR3 DNA is TGTGCCAGTAGTATAGTAGGGAGGGTCAGCGGGGAGCTGTTTTTT.

The V call is TRBV18, the J call TRBJ2-7; possibly TRBD2 for D (5 bases). Germline assignment: CDR1 KGHSH and CDR2 LQKENI. The germline V and J ends were trimmed by 6 bases and 3 bases, with 15 bases remaining between them. The CDR3 has 14 amino acids. In DNA form, the CDR3 reads TGTGCCAGCTCCCCCATCGGGGATGGCTACGAGCAGTACTTC. It translates to CASSPIGDGYEQYF.

The chain combines TRBV7-3 with TRBJ2-2; TRBD2 agrees at 16 bases. The junction had 3 bases not matched to a gene; V was cut back by 5 bases and J by 6 bases. CDR3 length equals 16 residues. Germline CDR1 is SGHTA and CDR2 is FQGTGA. The CDR3 loop is CASSPGLAGGPGELFF. The CDR3 DNA sequence: TGTGCCAGCAGCCCGGGACTAGCGGGAGGGCCCGGGGAGCTGTTTTTT.

The chain's CDR3 is CASSEVPYNSPLHF. CDR3 nucleotide sequence: TGTGCCAGCAGTGAAGTTCCATATAATTCACCCCTCCACTTT. V and J are TRBV6-1 and TRBJ1-6; D remains unclear. Germline CDR1 and CDR2: MNHNS and SASEGT. The CDR3 has 14 amino acids. The V and J ends lost 1 base and 4 bases respectively, with 5 bases between them.

The gene calls are TRBV4-2 and TRBJ2-7, with TRBD1 identical over 7 bases. Germline values: CDR1 LGHNA, CDR2 YNFKEQ. The trim removed 4 bases at V and 2 bases at J, leaving 14 bases unmatched. The CDR3 consists of 17 residues. The DNA for the CDR3 is TGTGCCAGCAGCCTTAAAGGGGGCACGGGTCGGACCTACGAGCAGTACTTC. Protein sequence: CASSLKGGTGRTYEQYF.